These 32 T cell receptor beta chains were all obtained from the same sample, sequenced in a study of cytomegalovirus exposure and HLA in healthy donors. Primers: 60 Vbeta forward and 13 Jbeta reverse. Repertoires were generated with immunoSEQ multiplex PCR, while TCRdb's copy carries only in-frame clones and drops some. The sample shows some 200,000 clones, just under 70% of them seen only once. Sequenced material: PBMCs. The receptors originated from a man in his forties in good health and CMV-seropositive.

The genes are TRBV25-1 and TRBJ1-1; 7 bases are a match to TRBD1. This CDR3 has 13 residues. Germline trimming cut 7 bases from V and 3 bases from J; bases unmatched to any gene: 5. Germline lookup yields CDR1 MGHDK and CDR2 SYGVNS. CDR3 amino acids: CASNPGGYTEAFF. For the CDR3, the DNA is TGTGCCAGCAACCCAGGGGGGTACACTGAAGCTTTCTTT.

For the CDR3, the DNA is TGCGCCAGCAGCTTTTCTAGCGGGGGATTATACAATGAGCAGTTCTTC. Translation: CASSFSSGGLYNEQFF. V is TRBV5-1 and J is TRBJ2-1; 10 positions match TRBD2. The ends lost 2 bases at V and 4 bases at J; junction bases unmatched: 6. Per the germline V gene, CDR1 is SGHRS and CDR2 is YFSETQ. CDR3 size: 16 residues.

The chain is built from TRBV12-5 and TRBJ1-2; TRBD1 agrees at 11 bases. The trim removed 5 bases at V and 0 bases at J, leaving 2 bases unmatched. There are 15 residues in the CDR3. Per the germline V gene, CDR1 is LGHNT and CDR2 is FRNRAP. The CDR3 here is CASGPGQGANYGYTF. The CDR3, as DNA: TGTGCTAGTGGTCCGGGACAGGGGGCTAACTATGGCTACACCTTC.

V gene TRBV6-1 combines with J gene TRBJ1-4, with TRBD1 as a possible D gene (5 bases). Germline CDR1 and CDR2: MNHNS and SASEGT. The CDR3 sequence is 15 residues long. The ends were cut back, 6 bases at V and 4 bases at J, with 15 bases in the middle. The CDR3 bases are TGTGCCAGCAGAGCGGCCGGGGGGGGTAATGAAAAACTGTTTTTT. Translation gives CASRAAGGGNEKLFF.

The genes are TRBV7-6 and TRBJ1-2; maybe TRBD1 (6 bases). CDR1 and CDR2 (germline): SGHVS, FNYEAQ. This CDR3 comprises 15 residues. Deletions cut 2 bases from V and 0 bases from J, with 10 bases between. CDR3 nucleotide sequence: TGTGCCAGCAGCTTATCCCCAGGGGCTAACTATGGCTACACCTTC. Encoded protein: CASSLSPGANYGYTF.

The V gene is TRBV6-5, the J gene TRBJ2-7; D is uncertain. Trimming took 5 bases from V and 7 from J, leaving 9 bases between them. The CDR3 length is 11 residues. Germline CDR1 and CDR2: MNHEY and SVGAGI. DNA for the CDR3: TGTGCCAGCAGTGAAGTCCGGGAGCAGTACTTC. This encodes CASSEVREQYF.

Comments on this clone: Additional DNA sequences in this sample encode the identical CDR3. The J gene is TRBJ2-7, the V gene TRBV6-1, with a weak D call TRBD2 (5 bases). The germline gives CDR1 MNHNS, CDR2 SASEGT. The CDR3 is 12 amino acids. V lost 3 bases and J lost 6, with 9 bases in between. CDR3 in amino acids: CASSEVRGEQYF. CDR3 in DNA: TGTGCCAGCAGTGAGGTCCGGGGCGAGCAGTACTTC.

The genes are TRBV7-6 and TRBJ2-2, with TRBD2 matching 12 bases. V was pared by 5 bases and J by 8 bases, with 9 bases of the junction left unmatched. The length of the CDR3 is 16 residues. Germline V CDR1 and CDR2: SGHVS, FNYEAQ. The CDR3 here is CASSPASGGARGELFF. The CDR3 nucleotides are TGTGCCAGCAGCCCCGCTAGCGGGGGGGCTAGGGGGGAGCTGTTTTTT.

V is TRBV2 and J is TRBJ1-2; 11 bases are shared with TRBD1. Germline V CDR1 and CDR2: SNHLY, FYNNEI. The length of the CDR3 is 14 residues. J gave up 7 bases and V 4 bases, and 5 bases lay outside the gene matches. CDR3: CASSGQGQGAGYTF. The CDR3 coding sequence is TGTGCCAGCAGTGGACAAGGACAGGGGGCTGGCTACACCTTC.

The chain couples TRBV5-1 to TRBJ2-5; D gene unclear. The ends were cut back, 4 bases at V and 2 bases at J, with 6 bases in the middle. There are 12 residues in the CDR3. The germline V gene encodes CDR1 SGHRS and CDR2 YFSETQ. The CDR3 region is CASSSEQETQYF. The DNA of the CDR3 is TGCGCCAGCAGCAGCGAGCAAGAGACCCAGTACTTC.

This clone was found once. V is TRBV4-1 and J is TRBJ2-1; 10 bases match TRBD2. This CDR3 spans 17 amino acids. Germline V CDR1 and CDR2: MGHRA, YSYEKL. After removal of 1 base from V and 2 bases from J, the junction contained 5 bases not matched to a gene. CDR3 region: CASSQVASGGTYNEQFF. Here the CDR3 DNA reads TGCGCCAGCAGCCAAGTGGCTAGCGGGGGCACCTACAATGAGCAGTTCTTC.

A few counts support this clone. The chain uses TRBV6-1 and TRBJ2-3; TRBD1 matches 10 bases. This CDR3 is 14 amino acids long. The germline CDR1 and CDR2 sequences are MNHNS and SASEGT. With 7 bases clipped from V and 7 bases from J, the junction kept 8 bases outside the gene matches. Here the CDR3 reads CASTMTGGGNTQYF. The CDR3, as DNA: TGTGCCAGCACCATGACAGGGGGCGGGAATACGCAGTATTTT.

The chain recombines TRBV6-6 with TRBJ2-7; D gene unclear. Trimming left V 6 bases short and J 0 bases short, with 15 bases between. The CDR3 covers 15 residues. Germline V CDR1 and CDR2: MNHNY, SVGAGI (reference sequence). CDR3 sequence reads: CASSPRVSSSYEQYF. CDR3 nucleotide sequence: TGTGCCAGCAGCCCTCGGGTCTCGAGCTCCTACGAGCAGTACTTC.

V and J are TRBV10-3 and TRBJ1-2; tentative D call: TRBD1 (6 bases). The CDR3 totals 14 residues. V lost 4 bases, J lost 8 bases, and 17 bases lay in between. Germline V gene lookup returns CDR1 ENHRY and CDR2 SYGVKD. This CDR3 reads CAISAPTQGTGYTF. CDR3 coding DNA: TGTGCCATCAGTGCGCCTACACAGGGTACGGGCTACACCTTC.

This clone is a singleton in its sample. The V call is TRBV14, the J call TRBJ1-1; the D is unclear. The CDR3 is made up of 16 amino acids. Trimming pared 1 base from V and 0 bases from J, leaving 12 bases between. Germline values: CDR1 SGHDN, CDR2 FVKESK. As DNA, the CDR3 is TGTGCCAGCAGCCAAGTCTCCCCTAGTATGAACACTGAAGCTTTCTTT. Translated: CASSQVSPSMNTEAFF.

The chain has TRBV14 and TRBJ1-4; a weak D match, TRBD1 (5 bases). This CDR3 spans 15 amino acids. The V gene's germline CDR1 is SGHDN and CDR2 FVKESK. The V end was cut by 1 base, the J end by 8 bases, with 14 bases between. CDR3 sequence reads: CASSQGGGRLEKLFF. In DNA, the CDR3 is TGTGCCAGCAGCCAAGGTGGGGGGAGGCTCGAAAAACTGTTTTTT.

The chain combines TRBV20-1 with TRBJ2-7, with D hard to call. The CDR3 sequence is 11 residues long. V shed 5 bases and J shed 0 bases, with 5 bases lying between them. The V gene's germline CDR1 is DFQATT and CDR2 SNEGSKA (reference sequence). The CDR3 DNA follows: TGCAGTGCTTTTATCTCCTACGAGCAGTACTTC. This translates into CSAFISYEQYF.

The chain employs TRBV7-9 and TRBJ2-3, with 8 bases fitting TRBD1. CDR3 length: 16 residues. The V gene's germline CDR1 is SEHNR and CDR2 FQNEAQ (reference sequence). The ends lost 5 bases at V and 2 bases at J; junction bases unmatched: 9. As DNA, the CDR3 is TGTGCCAGCAGCCCCCCGGCAGGGGGCGACACAGATACGCAGTATTTT. Translated: CASSPPAGGDTDTQYF.

The gene calls are TRBV28 and TRBJ1-2; 7 nucleotides align to TRBD1. The CDR3 has 16 amino acids. Germline values: CDR1 MDHEN, CDR2 SYDVKM. After removal of 5 bases from V and 3 bases from J, the junction contained 12 bases not matched to a gene. For the CDR3, the DNA is TGTGCCAGCAGTCGACAGGGATCCGGTTTGGACTATGGCTACACCTTC. It is translated as CASSRQGSGLDYGYTF.

The V and J genes are TRBV4-3 and TRBJ1-2; D perhaps matches TRBD1 (5 bases). Per germline, CDR1 LGHNA and CDR2 YSLEER. CDR3 length: 15 residues. V was pared by 4 bases and J by 2 bases, with 14 bases between. The chain's CDR3 is CASSLSVGENYGYTF. In DNA form, the CDR3 reads TGCGCCAGCAGCCTAAGCGTAGGGGAAAACTATGGCTACACCTTC.

This clone was detected only a few times. The chain employs TRBV4-1 and TRBJ1-1; no definite D call. The CDR3 is made up of 15 amino acids. V was clipped by 4 bases and J by 1 base, with 13 bases between them. The germline gives CDR1 MGHRA, CDR2 YSYEKL. CDR3 DNA: TGCGCCAGCAGCCGCGGACGGGGAGGGAACACTGAAGCTTTCTTT. Translating it yields CASSRGRGGNTEAFF.

This clone was detected a few times. CDR3 DNA: TGTGCCAGCAGCTTAGGTTCGGGGGGCGATCAGCCCCAGCATTTT. It is translated as CASSLGSGGDQPQHF. The gene calls are TRBV11-2 and TRBJ1-5; a weak D match, TRBD1 (6 bases). V dropped 1 base and J dropped 5 bases, with 12 bases sitting between them. The CDR3 consists of 15 residues. Looked up from germline, CDR1 is SGHAT and CDR2 is FQNNGV.

This clone was seen ten or more times. CDR3 sequence (DNA): TGTGCCAGCTCCCCGAGGGCCCTCAATCAGCCCCAGCATTTT. Translated, it gives CASSPRALNQPQHF. This chain joins TRBV18 and TRBJ1-5; D is undetermined. Germline V gene sequence: CDR1 KGHSH, CDR2 LQKENI. V was clipped by 6 bases and J by 3 bases, with 12 bases between them. The CDR3 length is 14 residues.

DNA of the CDR3: TGTGCCAGCAGCACCCCCGCCCGTGAGACTGAAGCTTTCTTT. Translation: CASSTPARETEAFF. The chain has TRBV7-2 and TRBJ1-1; D not resolved. V was shortened by 5 bases and J by 5 bases, with 15 bases between the two germline ends. The CDR3 spans 14 residues. Germline-derived CDR1 and CDR2 are SGHTA and FQGNSA.

This chain uses TRBV19 with TRBJ2-7, with 14 bases identical to TRBD2. V shed 3 bases, J shed 1 base, and the junction held 2 bases outside the gene matches. CDR3 size: 16 residues. Germline lookup yields CDR1 LNHDA and CDR2 SQIVND (reference sequence). This chain's CDR3 is CASSIGLAGGSYEQYF. The CDR3 nucleotides are TGTGCCAGTAGTATCGGACTAGCGGGGGGATCCTACGAGCAGTACTTC. The complete variable domain, with remaining parts taken from reference TRBV19 and TRBJ2-7, reads DGGITQSPKYLFRKEGQNVTLSCEQNLNHDAMYWYRQDPGQGLRLIYYSQIVNDFQKGDIAEGYSVSREKKESFPLTVTSAQKNPTAFYLCASSIGLAGGSYEQYFGPGTRLTVT.

The chain is built from TRBV6-5 and TRBJ2-1; 8 bases agree with TRBD2. Germline V gene lookup returns CDR1 MNHEY and CDR2 SVGAGI. This CDR3 comprises 14 residues. V gave up 8 bases and J gave up 9 bases; unmatched junction bases: 12. The CDR3 nucleotides read TGTGCCAGCCAGCGGGGGCAAGTTCTCGGTGAGCAGTTCTTC. This sequence encodes CASQRGQVLGEQFF.

This clone was picked up a small number of times. The V gene is TRBV12-5, the J gene TRBJ1-5; no firm D call. Germline assignment: CDR1 LGHNT and CDR2 FRNRAP. The CDR3 is 13 residues long. V lost 1 base to trimming and J lost 4 bases, with 5 bases between them. The CDR3 region has the DNA TGTGCTAGTGGTTTGGCCCTGAATCAGCCCCAGCATTTT. Residues: CASGLALNQPQHF.

The table lists this clone with a few counts. V gene TRBV28 combines with J gene TRBJ1-2; D might be TRBD1 (5 bases). Trimming took off 10 bases at V and 4 bases at J, with 10 bases between the two ends. This CDR3 region has 11 residues. CDR1 is MDHEN and CDR2 is SYDVKM in the germline V gene. CDR3 nucleotides: TGTGCCATCTGGAGGGGCTATGGCTACACCTTC. Amino acids: CAIWRGYGYTF.

J is TRBJ1-3 and V is TRBV7-6, with a possible D match to TRBD1 (5 bases). V was clipped by 5 bases and J by 2 bases, with 22 bases between them. Germline CDR1 SGHVS, CDR2 FNYEAQ. The CDR3 runs 18 residues. The DNA for the CDR3 is TGTGCCAGCAGCCCCGTCGGCGCGGGGCTAGGAGCTGGAAACACCATATATTTT. Residues: CASSPVGAGLGAGNTIYF.

The genes are TRBV5-1 and TRBJ1-1, with D maybe TRBD1 (6 bases). CDR3 length equals 14 residues. V gave up 5 bases and J gave up 5 bases, with 16 bases separating them. CDR1 is SGHRS, CDR2 YFSETQ, per germline. CDR3 residues: CASRTGIGGTEAFF. The CDR3 DNA sequence: TGCGCCAGCAGGACAGGAATAGGGGGTACTGAAGCTTTCTTT.

The chain has TRBV6-1 and TRBJ1-5, with D perhaps matching TRBD1 (6 bases). Deletions cut 5 bases from V and 7 bases from J, with 18 bases between. The CDR3 is 15 residues long. Germline V gives CDR1 MNHNS, CDR2 SASEGT. CDR3 nucleotides: TGTGCCAGCAGTCCTTCCACAGGGATGGACCAGCCCCAGCATTTT. Its protein product is CASSPSTGMDQPQHF.

The chain is built from TRBV4-3 and TRBJ2-2; D is possibly TRBD2 (5 bases). V shed 4 bases and J shed 6 bases, with 24 bases lying between them. The CDR3 sequence is 18 residues long. The V gene's germline CDR1 is LGHNA and CDR2 YSLEER. CDR3 sequence reads: CASSPPGVGVGMAGELFF. The CDR3 DNA reads TGCGCCAGCAGCCCGCCCGGGGTCGGGGTAGGAATGGCCGGGGAGCTGTTTTTT.